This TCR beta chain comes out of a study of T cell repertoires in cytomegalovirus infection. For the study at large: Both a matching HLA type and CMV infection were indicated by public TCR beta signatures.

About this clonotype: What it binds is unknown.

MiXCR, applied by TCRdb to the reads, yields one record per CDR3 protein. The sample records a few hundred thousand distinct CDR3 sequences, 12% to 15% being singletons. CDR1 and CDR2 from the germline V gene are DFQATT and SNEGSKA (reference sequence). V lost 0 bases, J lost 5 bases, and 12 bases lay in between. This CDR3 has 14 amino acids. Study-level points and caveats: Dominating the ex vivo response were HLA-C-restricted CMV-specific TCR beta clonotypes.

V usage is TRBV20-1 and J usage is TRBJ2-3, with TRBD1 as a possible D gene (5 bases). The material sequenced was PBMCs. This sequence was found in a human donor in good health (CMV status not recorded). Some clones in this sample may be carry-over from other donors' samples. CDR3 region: CSARDIGAVDTQYF. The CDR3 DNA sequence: TGCAGTGCTAGAGATATAGGGGCTGTAGATACGCAGTATTTT.